These T cell receptor beta chains were read from a single sample in a study of T cell responses to AZD1222 COVID-19 vaccine. The table came from immunoSEQ multiplex PCR; TCRdb's copy has only in-frame clones and leaves some out. The profile shows about 110,000 clones, around 92% of them singletons. The material sequenced was peripheral blood, taken 28 days after the second AZD1222 dose. These receptors were collected from an adult who received the AZD1222 COVID-19 vaccine. The CDR3 runs from the conserved cysteine through the conserved F or W. A D gene is named only where the DNA matches it firmly. The size field is filled for only some rows; it gives once, few, many or a size class.

V: TRBV4-2; D: NA; size: NA; J: TRBJ2-1; CDR3: CASSQDAGSYNEQFF; DNA: TGTGCCAGCAGCCAAGACGCGGGCTCCTACAATGAGCAGTTCTTC
V: TRBV3-1/TRBV3-2; D: NA; size: once; J: TRBJ2-2; CDR3: CASSQWQNGELFF; DNA: TGTGCCAGCAGCCAATGGCAGAACGGGGAGCTGTTTTTT
V: TRBV6-2/TRBV6-3; D: NA; size: NA; J: TRBJ1-6; CDR3: CASSYSFRNGPLHF; DNA: TGTGCCAGCAGTTACTCGTTCCGAAATGGGCCCCTCCACTTT
V: TRBV10-1; D: NA; size: NA; J: TRBJ1-2; CDR3: CASSGNRDLGGYTF; DNA: TGCGCCAGCAGTGGAAACAGGGACCTTGGCGGCTACACCTTC
V: TRBV11-2; D: TRBD1; size: NA; J: TRBJ1-1; CDR3: CASSPWDRDDTEAFF; DNA: TGTGCCAGCAGCCCCTGGGACAGGGATGACACTGAAGCTTTCTTT
V: TRBV27; D: TRBD1; size: NA; J: TRBJ2-1; CDR3: CASSNLQGVRRNEQFF; DNA: TGTGCCAGCAGTAACCTACAGGGGGTGCGGCGTAATGAGCAGTTCTTC
V: TRBV10-3; D: NA; size: NA; J: TRBJ1-2; CDR3: CAIRDTNYGYTF; DNA: TGTGCCATCAGAGACACTAACTATGGCTACACCTTC
V: TRBV24-1; D: NA; size: NA; J: TRBJ2-7; CDR3: CATSDSGGFIYEQYF; DNA: TGTGCCACCAGTGACTCCGGAGGGTTTATCTACGAGCAGTACTTC
V: TRBV6-5; D: NA; size: NA; J: TRBJ2-3; CDR3: CASRARLSDTQYF; DNA: TGTGCCAGCAGAGCGCGACTTTCAGATACGCAGTATTTT
V: TRBV11-2; D: TRBD2; size: NA; J: TRBJ2-4; CDR3: CASSHGGVRLTDIQYF; DNA: TGTGCCAGCAGCCATGGGGGGGTGAGGTTAACGGACATTCAGTACTTC
V: TRBV28; D: NA; size: NA; J: TRBJ2-6; CDR3: CASSLSVGANVLTF; DNA: TGTGCCAGCAGTTTGTCGGTCGGGGCCAACGTCCTGACTTTC
V: TRBV11-2; D: TRBD1; size: once; J: TRBJ2-1; CDR3: CASSWTGYNEQFF; DNA: TGTGCCAGCAGCTGGACAGGGTACAATGAGCAGTTCTTC
V: TRBV4-2; D: TRBD1; size: NA; J: TRBJ1-5; CDR3: CASSRETGGGDQPQHF; DNA: TGTGCCAGCAGCCGAGAAACAGGGGGTGGGGATCAGCCCCAGCATTTT
V: TRBV11-2; D: NA; size: NA; J: TRBJ1-4; CDR3: CASSLLLADSPINEKLFF; DNA: TGTGCCAGCAGCTTACTTTTGGCGGACAGCCCAATTAATGAAAAACTGTTTTTT
V: TRBV19; D: NA; size: few; J: TRBJ2-7; CDR3: CASSSFGGSYEQYF; DNA: TGTGCCAGTAGTAGTTTCGGGGGCTCCTACGAGCAGTACTTC
V: TRBV19; D: NA; size: once; J: TRBJ2-1; CDR3: CASSIESGLLLKQFF; DNA: TGTGCCAGTAGTATTGAATCGGGACTCCTACTCAAGCAGTTCTTC
V: TRBV15; D: NA; size: few; J: TRBJ1-2; CDR3: CATNSGYGYTF; DNA: TGTGCCACCAACTCTGGCTATGGCTACACCTTC
V: TRBV7-9; D: TRBD1; size: NA; J: TRBJ1-1; CDR3: CASRGQGNTEAFF; DNA: TGTGCCAGCCGCGGACAGGGGAACACTGAAGCTTTCTTT
V: TRBV29-1; D: NA; size: few; J: TRBJ1-1; CDR3: CSGHRALGAEAFF; DNA: TGCAGCGGACACAGGGCCCTGGGGGCTGAAGCTTTCTTT
V: TRBV6-2/TRBV6-3; D: NA; size: NA; J: TRBJ1-1; CDR3: CASSYPPGGTWTEAFF; DNA: TGTGCCAGCAGTTATCCACCCGGAGGGACGTGGACTGAAGCTTTCTTT
V: TRBV7-9; D: NA; size: NA; J: TRBJ2-7; CDR3: CASSLGHPQVQQYF; DNA: TGTGCCAGCAGCTTGGGGCACCCCCAGGTTCAGCAGTACTTC